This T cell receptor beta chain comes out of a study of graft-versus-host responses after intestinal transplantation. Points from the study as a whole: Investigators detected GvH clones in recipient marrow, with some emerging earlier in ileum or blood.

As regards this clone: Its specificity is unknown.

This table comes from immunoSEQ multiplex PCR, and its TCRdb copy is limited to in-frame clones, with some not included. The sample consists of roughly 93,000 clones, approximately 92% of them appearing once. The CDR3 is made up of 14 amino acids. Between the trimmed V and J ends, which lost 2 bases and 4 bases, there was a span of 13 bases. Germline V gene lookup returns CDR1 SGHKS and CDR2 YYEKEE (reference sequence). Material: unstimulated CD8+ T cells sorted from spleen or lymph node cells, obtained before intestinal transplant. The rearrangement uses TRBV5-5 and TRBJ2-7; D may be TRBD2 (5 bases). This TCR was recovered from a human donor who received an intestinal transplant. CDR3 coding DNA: TGTGCCAGCAGCTTTTACCCCGGAGGTTACGAGCAGTACTTC. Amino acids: CASSFYPGGYEQYF.